The 9 T cell receptor beta chains below were found in one sample sequenced in a study of T cell responses to AZD1222 COVID-19 vaccine. Generated by immunoSEQ multiplex PCR, the TCRdb table keeps only in-frame clones and is missing some. The sample shows 90,000 to 120,000 clones, around nine tenths of them seen only once. Here the sequenced sample was peripheral blood, taken 28 days after the second AZD1222 dose. The receptors originated from an adult who received the AZD1222 COVID-19 vaccine.

The chain combines TRBV13 with TRBJ1-2, with D perhaps matching TRBD1 (5 bases). The length of the CDR3 is 14 residues. Germline V gene sequence: CDR1 PRHDT, CDR2 FYEKMQ (reference sequence). V lost 1 base and J lost 2, with 8 bases in between. The DNA of the CDR3 is TGTGCCAGCAGCTTAGATGGGGGGAACTATGGCTACACCTTC. This gives the protein CASSLDGGNYGYTF.

The chain has TRBV11-2 and TRBJ2-1; D ambiguous. This CDR3 region has 15 residues. Germline CDR1 is SGHAT and CDR2 is FQNNGV. Deletions cut 4 bases from V and 0 bases from J, with 10 bases between. Here the CDR3 DNA reads TGTGCCAGCAGCTCGGAACTTCCCTCCTACAATGAGCAGTTCTTC. Amino acids: CASSSELPSYNEQFF.

The chain employs TRBV7-9 and TRBJ2-5, with D tentatively TRBD2 (5 bases). Trimming shortened V by 5 bases and J by 1 base, and 11 bases separated the two germline ends. Germline lookup yields CDR1 SEHNR and CDR2 FQNEAQ (reference sequence). The CDR3 totals 14 residues. The CDR3 reads CASSASGTQETQYF. CDR3 in DNA: TGTGCCAGCAGCGCGAGCGGAACCCAAGAGACCCAGTACTTC.

This chain connects TRBV6-5 to TRBJ1-1; no reliable D call. Germline assignment: CDR1 MNHEY and CDR2 SVGAGI. This CDR3 comprises 14 residues. With 4 bases removed from V and 8 bases from J, the gap between germline ends came to 17 bases. The CDR3 reads CASSSNRATPEAFF. In DNA form, the CDR3 reads TGTGCCAGCAGTTCTAACCGGGCCACCCCCGAAGCTTTCTTT.

This chain links TRBV7-9 with TRBJ2-3; possible D gene TRBD2, 6 bases. Trimming cost V 5 bases and J 6 bases, with 27 bases left between them. From germline, CDR1 is SEHNR and CDR2 FQNEAQ (reference sequence). This CDR3 contains 18 residues. The CDR3 sequence is CASSTLGRTSHGGDTQYF. DNA for the CDR3: TGTGCCAGCAGCACCCTTGGGAGGACAAGCCATGGAGGGGATACGCAGTATTTT.

The genes are TRBV5-1 and TRBJ1-4; D may be TRBD1 (6 bases). Trimming took 4 bases from V and 7 from J, leaving 17 bases between them. Germline V gene lookup returns CDR1 SGHRS and CDR2 YFSETQ. The CDR3 length is 15 residues. DNA for the CDR3: TGCGCCAGCAGCCCCACGGGGGGCAGGGGTGAAAAACTGTTTTTT. It translates to CASSPTGGRGEKLFF.

V and J are TRBV21-1 and TRBJ2-1; the table's D call TRBD2 went unverified against the DNA. TRBV21-1 is listed as a pseudogene. The CDR3 loop spans 15 amino acids. As DNA, the CDR3 is TGTGCCAGCAGCAAAGCGCTAGCGGGAGACAATGAGCAGTTCTTC. Translated, it gives CASSKALAGDNEQFF.

The rearrangement uses TRBV11-3 and TRBJ2-3; 7 bases agree with TRBD1. V lost 4 bases, J lost 2 bases, and 3 bases stayed unmatched. The germline CDR1 and CDR2 sequences are SGHNT and YENEEA. This CDR3 is 14 amino acids long. The CDR3 bases are TGTGCCAGCAGCTCTACAGGGGCCACAGATACGCAGTATTTT. Protein: CASSSTGATDTQYF. Complete variable domain (other parts from reference TRBV11-3 and TRBJ2-3): EAGVVQSPRYKIIEKKQPVAFWCNPISGHNTLYWYLQNLGQGPELLIRYENEEAVDDSQLPKDRFSAERLKGVDSTLKIQPAELGDSAVYLCASSSTGATDTQYFGPGTRLTVL.

The chain uses TRBV5-6 and TRBJ1-5, with D perhaps TRBD1 (5 bases). The ends were cut back, 1 base at V and 6 bases at J, with 14 bases in the middle. Germline V gene data show CDR1 as SGHDT and CDR2 as YYEEEE. The CDR3 runs 15 residues. The CDR3 coding sequence is TGTGCCAGCAGCTTGAGGCAGGGTCGGGGTCAGCCCCAGCATTTT. This codes for CASSLRQGRGQPQHF.